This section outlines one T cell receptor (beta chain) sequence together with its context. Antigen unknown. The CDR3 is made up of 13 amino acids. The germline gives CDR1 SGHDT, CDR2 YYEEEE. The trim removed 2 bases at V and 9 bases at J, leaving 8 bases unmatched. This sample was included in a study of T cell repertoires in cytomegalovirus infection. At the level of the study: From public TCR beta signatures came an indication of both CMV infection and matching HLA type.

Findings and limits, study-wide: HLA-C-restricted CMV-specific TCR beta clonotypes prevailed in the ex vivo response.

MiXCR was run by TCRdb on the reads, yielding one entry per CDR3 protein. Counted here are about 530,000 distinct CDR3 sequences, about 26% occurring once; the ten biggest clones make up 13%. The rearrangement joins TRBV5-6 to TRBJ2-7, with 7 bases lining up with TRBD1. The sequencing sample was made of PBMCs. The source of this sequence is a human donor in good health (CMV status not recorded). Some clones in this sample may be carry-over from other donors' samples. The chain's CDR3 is CASSFYDRDGQYV. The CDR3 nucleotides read TGTGCCAGCAGCTTCTACGACAGGGATGGGCAGTACGTC.